This TCR beta chain was captured in a study of T cells in Graves' hyperthyroidism and ophthalmopathy. RNA transcripts were the template for amplifying TCR beta CDR3 regions. First-round RT-PCR of the TCR CDR3 relied on the HTBI primer set. TCRdb re-called the multiplex PCR reads through MiXCR, storing one row per CDR3 protein. The sample records roughly 500,000 distinct CDR3 sequences, 46% being singletons. Germline assignment: CDR1 LNHDA and CDR2 SQIVND (reference sequence). After removal of 2 bases from V and 3 bases from J, the junction contained 7 bases not matched to a gene. CDR3 length equals 17 residues.

This rearrangement joins TRBV19 to TRBJ1-5; 10 nucleotides align to TRBD1. The origin of this receptor is an adult woman with Graves' disease, either hyperthyroidism or ophthalmopathy (not recorded which). Sequencing input: peripheral blood or thyroid tissue (not recorded which). The DNA for the CDR3 is TGTGCCAGTAGTATACTGGGACAGGGGACAAACAATCAGCCCCAGCATTTT. Amino acids: CASSILGQGTNNQPQHF.